The 28 T cell receptor beta chains below were found in one sample sequenced in a study of identifying expanded T cells in peripheral blood. The protocol was immunoSEQ multiplex PCR, while the TCRdb copy is restricted to in-frame clones and leaves out a portion. Altogether about 91,000 clones are present, roughly 86% being singletons, with the ten largest covering about 3.9%. Sequenced input: blood. These receptors came from a person aged 18 to 75 in good health.

The chain joins TRBV4-1 to TRBJ1-1; a possible D gene is TRBD1 (5 bases). The germline V gene has CDR1 MGHRA and CDR2 YSYEKL. This CDR3 region has 18 residues. V was clipped by 0 bases and J by 1 base, with 18 bases between them. CDR3 loop: CASSQDRGRADSNTEAFF. DNA for the CDR3: TGCGCCAGCAGCCAAGATAGGGGCAGGGCAGATTCGAACACTGAAGCTTTCTTT.

CDR3: CASGTSYEQFF. The CDR3 bases are TGTGCCAGCGGAACTAGCTATGAGCAGTTCTTC. The chain combines TRBV27 with TRBJ2-1; TRBD2 might be the D (6 bases). Trimming stripped 8 bases from V and 8 bases from J, with 10 bases between. CDR1 and CDR2 from the germline V gene are MNHEY and SMNVEV (reference sequence). This CDR3 spans 11 amino acids.

The chain combines TRBV30 with TRBJ2-3; maybe TRBD2 (5 bases). This CDR3 region has 15 residues. Deletions cut 2 bases from V and 4 bases from J, with 16 bases between. Germline lookup yields CDR1 GTSNPN and CDR2 SVGIG (reference sequence). CDR3 residues: CAWSRLTPSADTQYF. CDR3 bases: TGTGCCTGGAGTCGACTAACCCCTAGTGCAGATACGCAGTATTTT.

The V call is TRBV5-4, the J call TRBJ2-1, with D perhaps TRBD2 (5 bases). The CDR3 loop spans 13 amino acids. Germline values: CDR1 SGHNT, CDR2 YYREEE (reference sequence). Trimming cost V 3 bases and J 8 bases, with 12 bases left between them. The CDR3: CASSSTSGHEQFF. In DNA, the CDR3 is TGTGCCAGCAGCTCGACCAGCGGTCATGAGCAGTTCTTC.

This chain joins TRBV11-2 and TRBJ2-1; TRBD2 matches at 8 bases. CDR3 length: 14 amino acids. CDR1 and CDR2 from the germline V gene are SGHAT and FQNNGV. J gave up 13 bases and V 0 bases, and 8 bases lay outside the gene matches. CDR3 residues: CASSLDRGGRQQFF. The CDR3 DNA is TGTGCCAGCAGCTTAGATCGGGGGGGCCGACAACAGTTCTTC.

The chain carries TRBV9 and TRBJ2-1, with D uncertain. V was cut by 0 bases and J by 0 bases, with 10 bases left in between. This CDR3 contains 16 residues. Germline CDR1 is SGDLS and CDR2 is YYNGEE. CDR3 DNA sequence: TGTGCCAGCAGCGTAGCAAGGGTAAGCTCCTACAATGAGCAGTTCTTC. Its translation: CASSVARVSSYNEQFF.

This clone was seen just once. Written as DNA, the CDR3 is TGTGCCAGCAGCCCCCTTCTAGAGAATTCACCCCTCCACTTT. It specifies CASSPLLENSPLHF. The genes are TRBV11-1 and TRBJ1-6; D remains ambiguous. Trimming removed 5 bases from V and 7 bases from J, with 12 bases in between. The CDR3 has 14 residues. From germline, CDR1 is SGHAT and CDR2 FQDESV (reference sequence).

The V gene is TRBV28, the J gene TRBJ2-1; TRBD2 aligns across 12 bases. Germline lookup yields CDR1 MDHEN and CDR2 SYDVKM. Trimming cost V 5 bases and J 0 bases; bases outside gene matches: 11. The CDR3 has 19 amino acids. CDR3 sequence (DNA): TGTGCCAGCAGTACCCTAGCGGGAGGGCCGGATAGCTCCTACAATGAGCAGTTCTTC. Protein sequence: CASSTLAGGPDSSYNEQFF.

The J gene is TRBJ1-1, the V gene TRBV21-1. TRBV21-1 is a pseudogene. CDR3 size: 15 residues. CDR3 sequence reads: CASSKGKVVNTEAFF. The CDR3 DNA follows: TGTGCCAGCAGCAAAGGAAAAGTTGTGAACACTGAAGCTTTCTTT.

The rearrangement joins TRBV11-3 to TRBJ1-4; D unclear. The CDR3 covers 13 residues. Germline V gene sequence: CDR1 SGHNT, CDR2 YENEEA. Trimming removed 0 bases from V and 8 bases from J, with 7 bases in between. In DNA form, the CDR3 reads TGTGCCAGCAGCTTAGATTTCAGGGAAAAACTGTTTTTT. Its protein product is CASSLDFREKLFF.

The DNA for the CDR3 is TGTGCCAGTAGTATTTACCCTAGCGGGAGTTTTTACGAGCAGTACTTC. Its protein product is CASSIYPSGSFYEQYF. The V gene is TRBV19, the J gene TRBJ2-7; the match to TRBD2 covers 10 bases. The ends lost 3 bases at V and 4 bases at J; junction bases unmatched: 9. The CDR3 length is 16 residues. From germline, CDR1 is LNHDA and CDR2 SQIVND (reference sequence).

V usage is TRBV9 and J usage is TRBJ2-3, with TRBD1 matching 10 bases. V lost 0 bases to trimming and J lost 6 bases; unmatched junction nucleotides: 1. The CDR3 loop spans 14 amino acids. The V gene's germline CDR1 is SGDLS and CDR2 YYNGEE. This CDR3 reads CASSVGQGADTQYF. The DNA for the CDR3 is TGTGCCAGCAGCGTAGGACAGGGGGCTGATACGCAGTATTTT.

This clone was observed once. CDR3 DNA: TGTGCCAGCAGCATTCCGGGACTAGGGGGCAATGAGCAGTTCTTC. This gives the protein CASSIPGLGGNEQFF. The chain recombines TRBV13 with TRBJ2-1; TRBD2 matches at 8 bases. The CDR3 length is 15 residues. CDR1 PRHDT and CDR2 FYEKMQ come from the germline V gene (reference sequence). The J segment lost 6 bases and the V segment lost 5 bases, leaving 9 bases of the junction unmatched.

This clone was counted once. V gene TRBV30 combines with J gene TRBJ1-1, with D perhaps matching TRBD1 (5 bases). CDR1 and CDR2 (germline): GTSNPN, SVGIG (reference sequence). V lost 4 bases, J lost 0 bases, and 21 bases lay in between. The CDR3 spans 17 residues. DNA of the CDR3: TGTGCCTGGAATATCGCGAGATCAGGGCGCGTGAACACTGAAGCTTTCTTT. Translating it yields CAWNIARSGRVNTEAFF.

The CDR3 spells CASSPLGQGENEQFF. CDR3 coding DNA: TGTGCCAGCTCACCTCTCGGACAGGGTGAAAATGAGCAGTTCTTC. This chain links TRBV18 with TRBJ2-1, with TRBD1 matching 8 bases. This CDR3 is built from 15 residues. The V gene end was trimmed by 3 bases and the J gene end by 7 bases; junction bases not matched to a gene: 8. Germline assignment: CDR1 KGHSH and CDR2 LQKENI. The full variable domain, its missing parts supplied by reference TRBV18 and TRBJ2-1, is NAGVMQNPRHLVRRRGQEARLRCSPMKGHSHVYWYRQLPEEGLKFMVYLQKENIIDESGMPKERFSAEFPKEGPSILRIQQVVRGDSAAYFCASSPLGQGENEQFFGPGTRLTVL.

The chain joins TRBV13 to TRBJ2-7; TRBD2 matches 9 bases. Germline trimming cut 0 bases from V and 3 bases from J; bases unmatched to any gene: 12. The CDR3 spans 18 residues. The germline CDR1 and CDR2 sequences are PRHDT and FYEKMQ (reference sequence). CDR3 in amino acids: CASSLGPPGREGGYEQYF. The CDR3, as DNA: TGTGCCAGCAGCTTAGGCCCGCCGGGGCGGGAGGGGGGCTACGAGCAGTACTTC.

This chain links TRBV19 with TRBJ2-5; TRBD2 aligns across 10 bases. Germline assignment: CDR1 LNHDA and CDR2 SQIVND (reference sequence). The junction had 8 bases not matched to a gene; V was cut back by 9 bases and J by 1 base. There are 15 residues in the CDR3. CDR3 amino acids: CASTRIAGGQETQYF. The CDR3 DNA follows: TGTGCCAGCACCAGGATAGCGGGGGGCCAAGAGACCCAGTACTTC.

The gene calls are TRBV5-4 and TRBJ1-1; possibly TRBD1 for D (6 bases). V lost 4 bases, J lost 6 bases, and 16 bases lay in between. This CDR3 has 14 amino acids. Germline assignment: CDR1 SGHNT and CDR2 YYREEE (reference sequence). The CDR3 sequence: CASSPDRLGSEAFF. The CDR3 coding sequence is TGTGCCAGCAGCCCAGACAGGTTAGGCTCTGAAGCTTTCTTT.

The rearrangement uses TRBV2 and TRBJ2-2; no reliable D call. Germline V lookup: CDR1 SNHLY, CDR2 FYNNEI. The length of the CDR3 is 14 residues. V shed 8 bases and J shed 0 bases, with 10 bases lying between them. The CDR3 here is CASEVGTNTGELFF. In DNA, the CDR3 is TGTGCCAGCGAAGTGGGAACGAACACCGGGGAGCTGTTTTTT.

In this sample, this clone turned up a few times. The chain links TRBV6-4 to TRBJ2-2; tentatively, D is TRBD2 (5 bases). V was clipped by 3 bases and J by 5 bases, with 10 bases between them. Per the germline V gene, CDR1 is MRHNA and CDR2 is SNTAGT. This CDR3 contains 14 residues. CDR3 nucleotide sequence: TGTGCCAGCAGTGAGAGGGATTTTACCGGGGAGCTGTTTTTT. Its protein product is CASSERDFTGELFF.

This clone was seen only once. This chain uses TRBV28 with TRBJ1-5; maybe TRBD1 (6 bases). Per germline, CDR1 MDHEN and CDR2 SYDVKM. The CDR3 totals 13 residues. Trimming left V 4 bases short and J 7 bases short, with 11 bases between. The CDR3 nucleotides are TGTGCCAGCAGTTGGGGGGCCCACCAGCCCCAGCATTTT. As protein: CASSWGAHQPQHF.

The chain couples TRBV7-9 to TRBJ2-3, with D uncertain. The germline V gene has CDR1 SEHNR and CDR2 FQNEAQ (reference sequence). V was pared by 1 base and J by 2 bases, with 10 bases between. The CDR3 extends over 15 amino acids. CDR3 sequence: CASSLGGTLTDTQYF. In nucleotides, the CDR3 is TGTGCCAGCAGCTTAGGGGGAACCCTCACAGATACGCAGTATTTT. Drawing the rest from reference TRBV7-9 and TRBJ2-3, the complete variable domain is DTGVSQNPRHKITKRGQNVTFRCDPISEHNRLYWYRQTLGQGPEFLTYFQNEAQLEKSRLLSDRFSAERPKGSFSTLEIQRTEQGDSAMYLCASSLGGTLTDTQYFGPGTRLTVL.

The chain recombines TRBV11-1 with TRBJ2-7; either TRBD1 or TRBD2 may supply D (6 bases each). The V end lost 4 bases, the J end lost 3 bases, and 16 bases lay between the germline ends. The germline gives CDR1 SGHAT, CDR2 FQDESV (reference sequence). This CDR3 is 15 amino acids long. The CDR3 region has the DNA TGTGCCAGCAGCTCGGGGGCCGGGACTTTCTACGAGCAGTACTTC. Amino acids: CASSSGAGTFYEQYF. Supplemented by reference TRBV11-1 and TRBJ2-7, the full variable domain reads EAEVAQSPRYKITEKSQAVAFWCDPISGHATLYWYRQILGQGPELLVQFQDESVVDDSQLPKDRFSAERLKGVDSTLKIQPAELGDSAMYLCASSSGAGTFYEQYFGPGTRLTVT.

V gene TRBV19 combines with J gene TRBJ2-5; D call uncertain. The germline V and J ends were trimmed by 1 base and 4 bases, with 4 bases remaining between them. Germline V gene sequence: CDR1 LNHDA, CDR2 SQIVND (reference sequence). The CDR3 totals 12 residues. CDR3 residues: CASSIGSETQYF. As DNA, the CDR3 is TGTGCCAGTAGTATAGGCTCAGAGACCCAGTACTTC.

This chain connects TRBV10-2 to TRBJ2-7, with 9 bases fitting TRBD1. This CDR3 is built from 14 residues. Trimming took 3 bases from V and 6 from J; bases not matched to a gene: 6. CDR1 WSHSY and CDR2 SAAADI come from the germline V gene. CDR3 coding DNA: TGCGCCAGCAGTGATCGGGACAGGGTGGGCGAGCAGTACTTC. This sequence encodes CASSDRDRVGEQYF.

The chain joins TRBV19 to TRBJ2-7; D is unclear. The length of the CDR3 is 15 residues. Deletions cut 2 bases from V and 2 bases from J, with 13 bases between. Germline CDR1 and CDR2: LNHDA and SQIVND (reference sequence). The CDR3 reads CASSIMLGRPYEQYF. The CDR3 DNA sequence: TGTGCCAGTAGTATAATGCTGGGCAGGCCCTACGAGCAGTACTTC.

The DNA of the CDR3 is TGCGCCAGCAGTACAGGGCCTAGGCCCTCTGGGGCCAACGTCCTGACTTTC. Translating it yields CASSTGPRPSGANVLTF. This chain uses TRBV5-1 with TRBJ2-6; tentative D call: TRBD1 (6 bases). This CDR3 is built from 17 residues. From germline, CDR1 is SGHRS and CDR2 YFSETQ. Trimming pared 5 bases from V and 0 bases from J, leaving 15 bases between. The entire variable domain, with the rest obtained from reference TRBV5-1 and TRBJ2-6, is as follows: KAGVTQTPRYLIKTRGQQVTLSCSPISGHRSVSWYQQTPGQGLQFLFEYFSETQRNKGNFPGRFSGRQFSNSRSEMNVSTLELGDSALYLCASSTGPRPSGANVLTFGAGSRLTVL.

The J gene is TRBJ1-5, the V gene TRBV28; 8 nucleotides agree with TRBD1. Trimming at V came to 5 bases and at J to 2 bases, leaving 8 bases not matched to a gene. Germline assignment: CDR1 MDHEN and CDR2 SYDVKM. This CDR3 spans 16 amino acids. The CDR3: CASSAHRGTGNQPQHF. The CDR3 nucleotides read TGTGCCAGCAGTGCCCACAGGGGGACGGGCAATCAGCCCCAGCATTTT.